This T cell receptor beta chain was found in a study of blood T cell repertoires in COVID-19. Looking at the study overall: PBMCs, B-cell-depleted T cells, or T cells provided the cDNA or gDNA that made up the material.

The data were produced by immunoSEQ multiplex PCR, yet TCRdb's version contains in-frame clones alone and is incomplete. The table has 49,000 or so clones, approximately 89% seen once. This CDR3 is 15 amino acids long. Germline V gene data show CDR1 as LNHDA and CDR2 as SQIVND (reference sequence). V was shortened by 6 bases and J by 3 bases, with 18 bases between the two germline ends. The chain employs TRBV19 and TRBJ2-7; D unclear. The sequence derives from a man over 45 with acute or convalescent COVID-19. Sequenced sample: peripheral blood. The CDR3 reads CASSLVESSVYEQYF. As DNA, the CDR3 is TGTGCCAGTAGCCTCGTAGAGTCGTCTGTCTACGAGCAGTACTTC.